Below, 32 T cell receptor beta chains from the same sample are listed, as sequenced in a study of CD8+CD57+ T cells in acquired aplastic anemia. TCR beta VDJ and CDR3 were profiled, and genomic DNA was the template. TCRdb recomputed calls from the reads with MiXCR, one row per CDR3 protein. The data show around 250,000 distinct CDR3 sequences, with 55% to 60% seen just once and approximately 8% held by the top ten. The sequenced material came from sorted CD4+, CD8+, or CD8+CD57+ T cells (not recorded which) from PBMCs. All receptors come from a human donor with severe aplastic anemia or a healthy control (not recorded which).

The V and J genes are TRBV2 and TRBJ2-3; 8 positions match TRBD2. Germline V CDR1 and CDR2: SNHLY, FYNNEI. The CDR3 extends over 14 amino acids. Germline trimming cut 5 bases from V and 4 bases from J; bases unmatched to any gene: 5. The CDR3 is CASSTGTRSDTQYF. In DNA form, the CDR3 reads TGTGCCAGCAGTACCGGGACTAGGTCAGATACGCAGTATTTT.

This rearrangement joins TRBV10-3 to TRBJ1-5; TRBD1 matches 7 bases. With 2 bases clipped from V and 6 bases from J, the junction kept 7 bases outside the gene matches. CDR3 length: 15 amino acids. Germline V lookup: CDR1 ENHRY, CDR2 SYGVKD. CDR3 DNA: TGTGCCATCAGTGAGAACACAGGGGTTCCTCAGCCCCAGCATTTT. It is translated as CAISENTGVPQPQHF.

This sequence joins TRBV6-5 and TRBJ1-3; 9 positions agree with TRBD1. This CDR3 has 15 residues. The junction had 2 bases not matched to a gene; V was cut back by 0 bases and J by 5 bases. Germline V gene lookup returns CDR1 MNHEY and CDR2 SVGAGI. The CDR3 DNA sequence: TGTGCCAGCAGTTACTCGGGACAGGGTCGAAACACCATATATTTT. Its protein product is CASSYSGQGRNTIYF.

The rearrangement joins TRBV6-6 to TRBJ2-7; TRBD1 agrees at 10 bases. V lost 4 bases to trimming and J lost 3 bases; unmatched junction nucleotides: 9. CDR3 length: 16 amino acids. The germline CDR1 and CDR2 sequences are MNHNY and SVGAGI (reference sequence). The CDR3 DNA reads as TGTGCCAGCAGTTTCCCGATCGGGACAGGGGACTACGAGCAGTACTTC. Protein product: CASSFPIGTGDYEQYF.

The CDR3 protein is CASSSTNTEAFF. The CDR3 nucleotides read TGTGCCAGCAGCTCCACGAACACTGAAGCTTTCTTT. The rearrangement joins TRBV7-3 to TRBJ1-1; D is unresolved. This CDR3 is 12 amino acids long. V lost 4 bases to trimming and J lost 1 base, with 4 bases between them. CDR1 and CDR2 from the germline V gene are SGHTA and FQGTGA.

The chain is built from TRBV20-1 and TRBJ2-3; 8 bases align to TRBD2. Germline-derived CDR1 and CDR2 are DFQATT and SNEGSKA (reference sequence). The CDR3 loop spans 15 amino acids. V was clipped by 1 base and J by 1 base; unmatched bases: 4. In DNA form, the CDR3 reads TGCAGTGCTAGAGGGGCTAGCGGGCGCACAGATACGCAGTATTTT. Its protein product is CSARGASGRTDTQYF.

The gene calls are TRBV7-2 and TRBJ2-3; D call uncertain. Germline lookup yields CDR1 SGHTA and CDR2 FQGNSA. The CDR3 has 14 amino acids. V dropped 1 base and J dropped 6 bases, with 11 bases sitting between them. CDR3 sequence (DNA): TGTGCCAGCAGCTTAGTGGTCACGTGGGATACGCAGTATTTT. As protein: CASSLVVTWDTQYF.

This clonotype was detected ten times or more. J is TRBJ1-3 and V is TRBV20-1, with 7 positions matching TRBD1. The CDR3 covers 12 residues. With 7 bases clipped from V and 1 base from J, the junction kept 1 base outside the gene matches. The germline V gene has CDR1 DFQATT and CDR2 SNEGSKA (reference sequence). This chain's CDR3 is CSGQGSGNTIYF. Here the CDR3 DNA reads TGCAGTGGACAGGGTTCTGGAAACACCATATATTTT.

Ten or more counts support this clonotype. The chain links TRBV9 to TRBJ1-3, with unresolved D. The length of the CDR3 is 15 residues. CDR1 and CDR2 from the germline V gene are SGDLS and YYNGEE. Between the trimmed V and J ends, which lost 2 bases and 0 bases, there was a span of 9 bases. CDR3 amino acids: CASSVYSSSGNTIYF. The CDR3 region has the DNA TGTGCCAGCAGCGTCTACAGCAGCTCTGGAAACACCATATATTTT.

The chain combines TRBV7-2 with TRBJ2-5; D gene ambiguous. Trimming shortened V by 3 bases and J by 5 bases, and 10 bases separated the two germline ends. Germline lookup yields CDR1 SGHTA and CDR2 FQGNSA. The CDR3 has 13 amino acids. CDR3 residues: CASSFLQSETQYF. The CDR3 bases are TGTGCCAGCAGCTTCTTACAGAGCGAGACCCAGTACTTC.

On this clonotype: A much larger clone differs by one base, so this may be a read error. CDR3 sequence (DNA): TGTGCCAGCAGCATGACCCCGGACAGGTCGGAAGCTTTCTTT. It encodes CASSMTPDRSEAFF. The chain carries TRBV7-2 and TRBJ1-1; 7 bases are shared with TRBD1. This CDR3 comprises 14 residues. Germline CDR1 reads SGHTA; CDR2 reads FQGNSA. V trimming: 5 bases; J trimming: 8 bases; junction bases outside the gene matches: 11.

The chain carries TRBV12-3 or TRBV12-4 and TRBJ2-3; D is unclear. This CDR3 has 13 amino acids. Trimming removed 3 bases from V and 3 bases from J, with 7 bases in between. The CDR3 loop is CASSFIKTDTQYF. The DNA for the CDR3 is TGTGCCAGCAGTTTTATAAAGACAGATACGCAGTATTTT.

This rearrangement joins TRBV7-9 to TRBJ1-2; D not certain. V gave up 5 bases and J gave up 4 bases, with 17 bases separating them. The CDR3 has 15 amino acids. The germline V gene encodes CDR1 SEHNR and CDR2 FQNEAQ (reference sequence). The CDR3 reads CASSQPVASTYGYTF. The DNA of the CDR3 is TGTGCCAGCAGCCAACCCGTTGCGAGTACCTATGGCTACACCTTC.

This clonotype was observed at least ten times. J is TRBJ2-1 and V is TRBV7-2; TRBD1 might be the D (5 bases). Germline V gene lookup returns CDR1 SGHTA and CDR2 FQGNSA. CDR3 length: 14 residues. Trimming pared 4 bases from V and 9 bases from J, leaving 16 bases between. CDR3 bases: TGTGCCAGCAGCTCCCAAGGGGCCGGCAGTGAGCAGTTCTTC. Its protein is CASSSQGAGSEQFF.

The chain links TRBV7-9 to TRBJ2-5, with D possibly TRBD1 on 5 matching bases. Looked up from germline, CDR1 is SEHNR and CDR2 is FQNEAQ (reference sequence). Trimming took off 5 bases at V and 3 bases at J, with 13 bases between the two ends. The CDR3 loop spans 14 amino acids. This CDR3 reads CASSLETVKETQYF. CDR3 coding DNA: TGTGCCAGCAGCCTTGAGACAGTGAAAGAGACCCAGTACTTC.

This clonotype was observed a handful of times. The chain uses TRBV30 and TRBJ1-4; 9 nucleotides match TRBD1. The CDR3 covers 14 residues. Losses at the gene ends were 4 bases for V and 8 bases for J; bases not matched to a gene: 8. Germline CDR1 is GTSNPN and CDR2 is SVGIG (reference sequence). The CDR3, as DNA: TGTGCCTGGAACCCAGGACAGGGGCAAGAAAAACTGTTTTTT. It translates to CAWNPGQGQEKLFF. Full variable domain (rest looked up from reference TRBV30 and TRBJ1-4): SQTIHQWPATLVQPVGSPLSLECTVEGTSNPNLYWYRQAAGRGLQLLFYSVGIGQISSEVPQNLSASRPQDRQFILSSKKLLLSDSGFYLCAWNPGQGQEKLFFGSGTQLSVL.

This chain uses TRBV5-6 with TRBJ1-1; D possibly corresponds to TRBD1 (5 bases). Germline values: CDR1 SGHDT, CDR2 YYEEEE. The ends were cut back, 0 bases at V and 4 bases at J, with 10 bases in the middle. The CDR3 totals 14 residues. The CDR3 here is CASSLAGGTTEAFF. The CDR3 DNA reads TGTGCCAGCAGCTTGGCGGGGGGAACCACTGAAGCTTTCTTT.

The chain recombines TRBV19 with TRBJ2-7; D not certain. The germline V gene encodes CDR1 LNHDA and CDR2 SQIVND (reference sequence). Trimming left V 5 bases short and J 6 bases short, with 11 bases between. The CDR3 totals 12 residues. CDR3 sequence: CASSAQFGEQYF. CDR3 nucleotides: TGTGCCAGTAGTGCCCAGTTTGGCGAGCAGTACTTC.

V is TRBV10-3 and J is TRBJ2-7, with D perhaps matching TRBD1 or TRBD2 (5 bases each). Germline V lookup: CDR1 ENHRY, CDR2 SYGVKD. CDR3 length: 15 amino acids. Trimming removed 0 bases from V and 7 bases from J, with 16 bases in between. The chain's CDR3 is CAISESTRDGTEQYF. CDR3 nucleotides: TGTGCCATCAGTGAGTCGACCCGGGACGGGACGGAGCAGTACTTC.

There are a few counts of this clonotype. The chain carries TRBV9 and TRBJ1-1, with D unclear. The CDR3 is made up of 14 amino acids. Germline lookup yields CDR1 SGDLS and CDR2 YYNGEE. V was shortened by 2 bases and J by 0 bases, with 8 bases between the two germline ends. The CDR3 is CASSVATLNTEAFF. The DNA for the CDR3 is TGTGCCAGCAGCGTGGCTACCTTGAACACTGAAGCTTTCTTT.

A note on this clonotype: A junction boundary mismatches the germline segment, possibly from a read error. The rearrangement uses TRBV20-1 and TRBJ2-2; 7 bases align to TRBD1. The CDR3 covers 14 residues. Germline V gene lookup returns CDR1 DFQATT and CDR2 SNEGSKA (reference sequence). The CDR3 is CRAPGQENTGELFF. In DNA form, the CDR3 reads TGCAGGGCACCAGGACAGGAGAACACCGGGGAGCTTTTTTTT.

The J gene is TRBJ2-7, the V gene TRBV9; 9 bases are a match to TRBD2. The CDR3 loop spans 14 amino acids. Germline V lookup: CDR1 SGDLS, CDR2 YYNGEE. With 4 bases clipped from V and 3 bases from J, the junction kept 5 bases outside the gene matches. The CDR3 loop is CASSPQTSGYEQYF. In DNA form, the CDR3 reads TGTGCCAGCAGCCCACAGACTAGCGGCTACGAGCAGTACTTC.

For this clonotype: Because it lacks the conserved phenylalanine or tryptophan at the end, this CDR3 is likely a read error. Here the CDR3 DNA reads TGTGCCAGTAGTTTAGCGGGCAGCGGAGAGGCCCAGTACCTC. The encoded protein is CASSLAGSGEAQYL. V usage is TRBV19 and J usage is TRBJ2-5; TRBD2 agrees at 7 bases. The CDR3 is 14 amino acids. Germline V CDR1 and CDR2: LNHDA, SQIVND (reference sequence).

The chain joins TRBV24-1 to TRBJ2-2; D uncertain. The length of the CDR3 is 11 residues. The V and J ends lost 9 bases and 3 bases respectively, with 4 bases between them. Germline V gives CDR1 KGHDR, CDR2 SFDVKD. The CDR3 here is CATGDTGELFF. The CDR3 DNA is TGTGCCACCGGAGACACCGGGGAGCTGTTTTTT.

J is TRBJ2-1 and V is TRBV7-9, with 7 bases identical to TRBD1. Germline V gene lookup returns CDR1 SEHNR and CDR2 FQNEAQ (reference sequence). V dropped 3 bases and J dropped 5; count of bases not matched to a gene: 7. This CDR3 spans 15 amino acids. CDR3 amino acids: CASSFPDRAHNEQFF. In DNA, the CDR3 is TGTGCCAGCAGCTTCCCAGACAGGGCGCACAATGAGCAGTTCTTC.

This clonotype has only a few counts. The chain has TRBV15 and TRBJ1-1; D not certain. CDR3 length equals 17 residues. From germline, CDR1 is LNHNV and CDR2 YYDKDF (reference sequence). The germline V and J ends were trimmed by 1 base and 4 bases, with 19 bases remaining between them. The CDR3 spells CATSRGTAPWVRTEAFF. For the CDR3, the DNA is TGTGCCACCAGCAGAGGTACGGCGCCTTGGGTACGCACTGAAGCTTTCTTT.

There are many counts of this clonotype. The CDR3: CASSQSEGWNTEAFF. CDR3 DNA: TGTGCCAGTAGTCAGAGCGAGGGCTGGAACACTGAAGCTTTCTTT. This rearrangement joins TRBV19 to TRBJ1-1; D not resolved. Trimming cost V 5 bases and J 1 base, with 14 bases left between them. This CDR3 is 15 amino acids long. Germline CDR1 reads LNHDA; CDR2 reads SQIVND (reference sequence).

This clonotype has ten or more counts. This rearrangement joins TRBV6-6 to TRBJ1-1; 12 bases map to TRBD1. This CDR3 comprises 16 residues. V lost 6 bases, J lost 4 bases, and 9 bases stayed unmatched. The germline gives CDR1 MNHNY, CDR2 SVGAGI (reference sequence). CDR3 sequence (DNA): TGTGCCAGCAGCCCGGGACAGGGGGCAGGTGGCACTGAAGCTTTCTTT. Amino acids: CASSPGQGAGGTEAFF.

Notes on this clonotype: With a much larger clone just one base away, this may be a read error. The V gene is TRBV3-1, the J gene TRBJ2-3; D not resolved. This CDR3 comprises 13 residues. Germline V gene lookup returns CDR1 LGHDT and CDR2 YNNKEL (reference sequence). The CDR3 DNA is TGTGCCAGCAGCCAAGATCTTAGGGATACGGAGTATTTT. The encoded protein is CASSQDLRDTEYF.

J is TRBJ2-7 and V is TRBV29-1, with TRBD1 identical over 10 bases. CDR3 size: 14 residues. V dropped 6 bases and J dropped 2; count of bases not matched to a gene: 7. Germline lookup yields CDR1 SQVTM and CDR2 ANQGSEA. CDR3 DNA sequence: TGCAGCGTCGACCCGGGACAGGGGACCTACGAGCAGTACTTC. Translation gives CSVDPGQGTYEQYF.

This clonotype was recorded at least ten times. This chain uses TRBV10-3 with TRBJ1-3; no reliable D call. This CDR3 is 15 amino acids long. The germline V gene has CDR1 ENHRY and CDR2 SYGVKD. V was pared by 2 bases and J by 0 bases, with 8 bases between. The CDR3 sequence is CAISERTLSGNTIYF. CDR3 DNA sequence: TGTGCCATCAGTGAGCGTACGCTCTCTGGAAACACCATATATTTT.

This clonotype has just one count. V and J are TRBV20-1 and TRBJ2-7, with 7 nucleotides matching TRBD1. Trimming cost V 6 bases and J 0 bases; bases outside gene matches: 14. Germline CDR1 and CDR2: DFQATT and SNEGSKA (reference sequence). The CDR3 totals 16 residues. The CDR3 region is CSASRSNRGFSYEQYF. The CDR3, as DNA: TGCAGTGCCAGCAGATCTAACAGGGGATTCTCCTACGAGCAGTACTTC.